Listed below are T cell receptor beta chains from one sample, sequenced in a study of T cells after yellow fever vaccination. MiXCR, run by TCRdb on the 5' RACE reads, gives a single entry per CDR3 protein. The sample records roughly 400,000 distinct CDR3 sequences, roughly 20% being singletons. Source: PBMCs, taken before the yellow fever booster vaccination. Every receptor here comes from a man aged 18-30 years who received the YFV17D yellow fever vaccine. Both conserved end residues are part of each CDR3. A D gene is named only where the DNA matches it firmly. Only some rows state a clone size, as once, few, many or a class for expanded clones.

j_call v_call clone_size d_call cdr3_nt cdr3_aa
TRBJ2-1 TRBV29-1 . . TGCAGCGTTGAAGACTCCGCTAGCGCCAATGAGCAGTTCTTC CSVEDSASANEQFF
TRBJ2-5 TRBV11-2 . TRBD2 TGTGCCAGCAGCTTAAGAGCTCCAGCGGGGGGGAAAGAGACCCAGTACTTC CASSLRAPAGGKETQYF
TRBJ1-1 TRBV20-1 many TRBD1 TGCAGTGCTGGGAAGGGGGCTTACACTGAAGCTTTCTTT CSAGKGAYTEAFF
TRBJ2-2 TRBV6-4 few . TGTGCCAGCAGTGAGGGAACAGAGGGAAGGACCGGGGAGCTGTTTTTT CASSEGTEGRTGELFF
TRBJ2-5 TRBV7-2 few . TGTGCCAGCAGCTTAGGGGGGCCTTTGGAGACCCAGTACTTC CASSLGGPLETQYF
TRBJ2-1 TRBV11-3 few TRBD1 TGTGCCAGCAGCCTGGGACAGGGAGCAAGTGAGCAGTTCTTC CASSLGQGASEQFF
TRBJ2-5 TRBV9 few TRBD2 TGTGCCAGCAGCGTAGAAGCGGGGGGTGGAGAGACCCAGTACTTC CASSVEAGGGETQYF
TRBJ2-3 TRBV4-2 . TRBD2 TGTGCCAGCAGCCAGACTAGCGGGGTAGGCACGCAGTATTTT CASSQTSGVGTQYF
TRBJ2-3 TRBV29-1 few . TGCAGCGTCGGGAACGCACCTAGCACAGATACGCAGTATTTT CSVGNAPSTDTQYF
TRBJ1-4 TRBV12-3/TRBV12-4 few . TGTGCCAGCAGTTTGTTCGGAGGGGGTGAAAAACTGTTTTTT CASSLFGGGEKLFF
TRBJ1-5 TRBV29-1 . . TGCAGCGTTGGGGTCGCCAATCAGCCCCAGCATTTT CSVGVANQPQHF
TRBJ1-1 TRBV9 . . TGTGCCAGCAGCGTGGAGTGGGGGGGCACTGAAGCTTTCTTT CASSVEWGGTEAFF
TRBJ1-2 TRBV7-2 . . TGTGCCAGCAGCACCCGGACCCAGAATATTAACTATGGCTACACCTTC CASSTRTQNINYGYTF
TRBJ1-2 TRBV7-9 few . TGTGCCAGCAGCTTCGGGACTCCTTATGGCTACACCTTC CASSFGTPYGYTF
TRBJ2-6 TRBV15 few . TGTGCCACCAGCAGTCCCTCTGGGGCCAACGTCCTGACTTTC CATSSPSGANVLTF
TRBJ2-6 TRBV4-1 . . TGCGCCAGCAGCCAATCTGGCGGACACATCTCTGGGGCCAACGTCCTGACTTTC CASSQSGGHISGANVLTF
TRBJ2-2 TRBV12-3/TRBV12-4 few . TGTGCCAGCAGTTTTGTACGGAGAGCGAACACCGGGGAGCTGTTTTTT CASSFVRRANTGELFF
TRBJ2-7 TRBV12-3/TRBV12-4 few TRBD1 TGTGCCAGCAGCCGGGACAGAATTCTCCGCGAGCAGTACTTC CASSRDRILREQYF
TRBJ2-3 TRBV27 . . TGTGCCAGCTATCGGTGGGCGGATACGCAGTATTTT CASYRWADTQYF
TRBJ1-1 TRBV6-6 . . TGTGCCAGCAGTTCAGGGGTTGAAGCTTTCTTT CASSSGVEAFF
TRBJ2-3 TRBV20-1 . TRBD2 TGCAGTGCTAACCGGGACGAACTAGCGGCGACGGGTGGGGATACGCAGTATTTT CSANRDELAATGGDTQYF
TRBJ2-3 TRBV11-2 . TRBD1 TGTGCCAGCAGCTGGACAGGGCCTAGCACAGATACGCAGTATTTT CASSWTGPSTDTQYF
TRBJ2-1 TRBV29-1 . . TGCAGCGTTGTGAGGGACACCTACAATGAGCAGTTCTTC CSVVRDTYNEQFF
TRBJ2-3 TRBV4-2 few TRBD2 TGTGCCAGCAGCCAGGCTGGACTAGCGGGGGGCCTGGGAGATACGCAGTATTTT CASSQAGLAGGLGDTQYF
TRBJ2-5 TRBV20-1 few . TGCAGTGCTAGAGATGCAGACAGGCCCCATGAGACCCAGTACTTC CSARDADRPHETQYF
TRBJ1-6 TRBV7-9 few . TGTGCCAGCAGCTTGAGTGGCCGTAATTCACCCCTCCACTTT CASSLSGRNSPLHF
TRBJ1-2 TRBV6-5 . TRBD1 TGTGCCAGCAGTTACTCGAGCGGGACAGGGTTTGGCTACACCTTC CASSYSSGTGFGYTF
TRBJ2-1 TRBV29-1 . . TGCAGCGTTGATTCCAGCTCCTACAATGAGCAGTTCTTC CSVDSSSYNEQFF
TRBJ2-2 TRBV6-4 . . TGTGCCAGCAGTGACTCGGCGGGGAACACCGGGGAGCTGTTTTTT CASSDSAGNTGELFF
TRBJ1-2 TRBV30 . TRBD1 TGTGCCTGGGGCCGGGACAGGGGAGGTTATGGCTACACCTTC CAWGRDRGGYGYTF
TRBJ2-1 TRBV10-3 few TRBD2 TGTGCCATCAGTGAGTCGAGGACTAGCGTTAGGGCTGAGCAGTTCTTC CAISESRTSVRAEQFF
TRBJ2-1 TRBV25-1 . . TGTGCCAGCCTAAGTTACGAAAGTGATAACAATGAGCAGTTCTTC CASLSYESDNNEQFF
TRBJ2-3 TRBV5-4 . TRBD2 TGTGCCAGCAGCTTCGGGACTAGCAGAGATACGCAGTATTTT CASSFGTSRDTQYF
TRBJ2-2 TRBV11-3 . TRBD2 TGTGCCAGCAGCCCTGGGGGGGGGAACACCGGGGAGCTGTTTTTT CASSPGGGNTGELFF
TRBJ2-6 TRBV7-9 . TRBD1 TGTGCCAGCAGCTTAATATTGGGACAGAGTAGCTCTGGGGCCAACGTCCTGACTTTC CASSLILGQSSSGANVLTF
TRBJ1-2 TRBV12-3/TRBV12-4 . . TGTGCCAGCAGTCCAGGGACGGCCAAATATGGCTACACCTTC CASSPGTAKYGYTF
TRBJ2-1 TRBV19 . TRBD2 TGTGCCAGTACCCCGGGACTAGCGGGGATGCATGAGCAGTTCTTC CASTPGLAGMHEQFF